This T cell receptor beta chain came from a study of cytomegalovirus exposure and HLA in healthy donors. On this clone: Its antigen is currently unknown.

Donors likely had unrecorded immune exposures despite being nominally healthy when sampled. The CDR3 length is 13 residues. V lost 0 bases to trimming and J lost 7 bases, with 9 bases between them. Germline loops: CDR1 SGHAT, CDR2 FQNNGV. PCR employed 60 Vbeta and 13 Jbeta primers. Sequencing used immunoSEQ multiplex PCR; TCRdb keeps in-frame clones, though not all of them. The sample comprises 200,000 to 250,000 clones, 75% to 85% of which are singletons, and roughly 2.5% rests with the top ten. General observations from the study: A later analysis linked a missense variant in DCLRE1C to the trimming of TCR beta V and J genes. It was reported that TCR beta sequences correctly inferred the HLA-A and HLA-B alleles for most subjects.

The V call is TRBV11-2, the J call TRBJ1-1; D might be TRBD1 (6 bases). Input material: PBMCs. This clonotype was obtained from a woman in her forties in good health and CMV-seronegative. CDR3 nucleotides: TGTGCCAGCAGCTTAGAAGGGGGTTTTGAAGCTTTCTTT. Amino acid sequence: CASSLEGGFEAFF.